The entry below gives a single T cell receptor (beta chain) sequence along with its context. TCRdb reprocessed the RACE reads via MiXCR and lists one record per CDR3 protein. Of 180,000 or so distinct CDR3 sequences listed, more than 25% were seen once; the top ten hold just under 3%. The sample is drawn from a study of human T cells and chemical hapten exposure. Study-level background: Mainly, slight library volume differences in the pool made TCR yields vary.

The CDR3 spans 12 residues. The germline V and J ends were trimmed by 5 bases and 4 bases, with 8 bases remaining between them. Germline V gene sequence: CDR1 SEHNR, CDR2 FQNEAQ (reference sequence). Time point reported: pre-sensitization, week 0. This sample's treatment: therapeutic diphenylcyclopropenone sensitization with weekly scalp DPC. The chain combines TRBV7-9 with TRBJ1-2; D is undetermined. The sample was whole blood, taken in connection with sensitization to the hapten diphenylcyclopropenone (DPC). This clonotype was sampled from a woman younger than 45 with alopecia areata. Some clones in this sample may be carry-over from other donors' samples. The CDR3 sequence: CASSGQVYGYTF. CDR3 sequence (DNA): TGTGCCAGCAGCGGGCAAGTCTATGGCTACACCTTC.